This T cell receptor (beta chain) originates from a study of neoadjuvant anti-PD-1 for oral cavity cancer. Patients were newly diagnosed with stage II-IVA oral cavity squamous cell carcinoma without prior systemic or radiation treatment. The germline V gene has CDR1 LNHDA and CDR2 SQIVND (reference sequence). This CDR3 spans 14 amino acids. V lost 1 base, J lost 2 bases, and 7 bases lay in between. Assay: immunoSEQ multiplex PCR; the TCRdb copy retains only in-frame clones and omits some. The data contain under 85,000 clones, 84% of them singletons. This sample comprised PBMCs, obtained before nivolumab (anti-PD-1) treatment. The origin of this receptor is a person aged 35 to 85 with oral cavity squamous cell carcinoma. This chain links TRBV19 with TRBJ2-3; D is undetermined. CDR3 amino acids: CASSIGTPTDTQYF. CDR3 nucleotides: TGTGCCAGTAGTATAGGGACCCCCACAGATACGCAGTATTTT.